Presented here are 25 T cell receptor beta chains from one specimen sequenced in a study of blood T cell repertoires in COVID-19. Assay used: immunoSEQ multiplex PCR; TCRdb lists only in-frame clones, some missing. The sample includes about 140,000 clones, more than 70% of them seen just once. Sequencing was carried out using peripheral blood. The receptors derive from a woman aged 60-75 years with acute or convalescent COVID-19.

The chain is built from TRBV5-4 and TRBJ2-7, with D possibly TRBD1 on 5 matching bases. Germline CDR1 and CDR2: SGHNT and YYREEE (reference sequence). The V gene lost 0 bases and the J gene lost 1 base, with 11 bases spanning the gap. The CDR3 is 15 residues long. CDR3 DNA: TGTGCCAGCAGCTTGGAAGGGGCCCGATCCTACGAGCAGTACTTC. It translates to CASSLEGARSYEQYF.

A few counts support this clone. The chain carries TRBV18 and TRBJ1-1, with D possibly TRBD1 on 5 matching bases. Germline V gene lookup returns CDR1 KGHSH and CDR2 LQKENI. This CDR3 comprises 15 residues. The V end was cut by 0 bases, the J end by 7 bases, with 15 bases between. The CDR3 nucleotides are TGTGCCAGCTCACCACCCGGCCAGTGGGGGGGTGAAGCTTTCTTT. Translation: CASSPPGQWGGEAFF.

J is TRBJ2-5 and V is TRBV4-1; possible D gene TRBD2, 6 bases. Trimming left V 1 base short and J 5 bases short, with 23 bases between. The CDR3 loop spans 18 amino acids. Germline CDR1 and CDR2: MGHRA and YSYEKL. The CDR3 DNA sequence: TGCGCCAGCAGCCAAGCTAACCTACTAGCTCTGTCGAGGGAGACCCAGTACTTC. Its protein is CASSQANLLALSRETQYF.

V gene TRBV10-2 combines with J gene TRBJ2-2; TRBD2 matches 9 bases. CDR1 and CDR2 (germline): WSHSY, SAAADI. The CDR3 has 15 amino acids. V lost 1 base, J lost 7 bases, and 4 bases stayed unmatched. The CDR3 bases are TGCGCCAGCAGTGAGTTCAGCGGGGGGAGCGGGGAGCTGTTTTTT. Amino acids: CASSEFSGGSGELFF.

This chain uses TRBV19 with TRBJ1-5; D remains ambiguous. Germline V gene data show CDR1 as LNHDA and CDR2 as SQIVND (reference sequence). CDR3 length equals 13 residues. Trimming removed 7 bases from V and 2 bases from J, with 9 bases in between. CDR3 coding DNA: TGTGCCAGTATCAAAGAGGGCAATCAGCCCCAGCATTTT. This translates into CASIKEGNQPQHF. Variable domain in full (rest from reference TRBV19 and TRBJ1-5): DGGITQSPKYLFRKEGQNVTLSCEQNLNHDAMYWYRQDPGQGLRLIYYSQIVNDFQKGDIAEGYSVSREKKESFPLTVTSAQKNPTAFYLCASIKEGNQPQHFGDGTRLSIL.

The chain has TRBV6-2 or TRBV6-3 and TRBJ2-3; D gene unclear. The V end lost 3 bases, the J end lost 1 base, and 5 bases lay between the germline ends. Germline V gene sequence: CDR1 MNHEY, CDR2 SVGEGT. The CDR3 spans 13 residues. DNA for the CDR3: TGTGCCAGCAGTTATCGGGGCACAGATACGCAGTATTTT. It specifies CASSYRGTDTQYF.

This chain uses TRBV6-5 with TRBJ1-2; the match to TRBD1 covers 7 bases. J lost 1 base, V lost 6 bases, and 2 bases had no gene match. The CDR3 loop spans 13 amino acids. Germline lookup yields CDR1 MNHEY and CDR2 SVGAGI. In DNA form, the CDR3 reads TGTGCCAGCAGGACAGGGCTTAACTATGGCTACACCTTC. It encodes CASRTGLNYGYTF.

As for this clone: The sample carries other DNA sequences with the same CDR3. V and J are TRBV5-1 and TRBJ2-3, with D possibly TRBD1 on 5 matching bases. V lost 4 bases, J lost 0 bases, and 9 bases lay in between. From germline, CDR1 is SGHRS and CDR2 YFSETQ. This CDR3 spans 14 amino acids. DNA for the CDR3: TGCGCCAGCAGCCTTGGACACAGCACAGATACGCAGTATTTT. Translation: CASSLGHSTDTQYF. Full variable domain (outside the CDR3, taken from reference TRBV5-1 and TRBJ2-3): KAGVTQTPRYLIKTRGQQVTLSCSPISGHRSVSWYQQTPGQGLQFLFEYFSETQRNKGNFPGRFSGRQFSNSRSEMNVSTLELGDSALYLCASSLGHSTDTQYFGPGTRLTVL.

The chain uses TRBV7-9 and TRBJ1-2, with D perhaps matching TRBD1 (5 bases). Germline V gene lookup returns CDR1 SEHNR and CDR2 FQNEAQ (reference sequence). The germline V and J ends were trimmed by 3 bases and 7 bases, with 21 bases remaining between them. This CDR3 region has 16 residues. The CDR3 nucleotides are TGTGCCAGCAGCTTTAACCGGGACTCATTATTGGGTGGCTACACCTTC. It yields the protein CASSFNRDSLLGGYTF.

A single count supports this clone. The J gene is TRBJ2-1, the V gene TRBV9; the match to TRBD2 covers 9 bases. Unmatched junction bases numbered 3, after V lost 2 bases and J lost 6 bases. The CDR3 loop spans 14 amino acids. Per the germline V gene, CDR1 is SGDLS and CDR2 is YYNGEE. CDR3 loop: CASSVGLASNEQFF. The CDR3 DNA sequence: TGTGCCAGCAGCGTCGGACTAGCGAGCAATGAGCAGTTCTTC.

This clone was counted a single time. V usage is TRBV19 and J usage is TRBJ1-1; D not resolved. The CDR3 is made up of 14 amino acids. V lost 5 bases and J 4 bases, leaving 14 bases between the germline ends. Germline CDR1 and CDR2: LNHDA and SQIVND (reference sequence). CDR3 DNA sequence: TGTGCCAGTAGTCCCGGGCCCCGGGGCACTGAAGCTTTCTTT. Protein product: CASSPGPRGTEAFF.

This chain joins TRBV28 and TRBJ1-4; no clear D. The CDR3 extends over 11 amino acids. CDR1 is MDHEN and CDR2 is SYDVKM in the germline V gene. With 6 bases removed from V and 4 bases from J, the gap between germline ends came to 3 bases. The CDR3 reads CASRYNEKLFF. The CDR3 coding sequence is TGTGCCAGCAGATATAATGAAAAACTGTTTTTT.

V usage is TRBV28 and J usage is TRBJ2-7; the D is unclear. V lost 2 bases to trimming and J lost 7 bases, with 15 bases between them. CDR1 MDHEN and CDR2 SYDVKM come from the germline V gene. CDR3 length: 14 residues. CDR3 bases: TGTGCCAGCAGTTTACCCCGATTCGAGAGTGAGCAGTACTTC. This encodes CASSLPRFESEQYF.

This chain links TRBV29-1 with TRBJ2-2; TRBD1 matches at 9 bases. The CDR3 totals 16 residues. The J segment lost 6 bases and the V segment lost 3 bases, leaving 11 bases of the junction unmatched. Per germline, CDR1 SQVTM and CDR2 ANQGSEA. The DNA for the CDR3 is TGCAGCGTTGACGGGCTGAGGGACAGGGCTCCCGGGGAGCTGTTTTTT. Its protein product is CSVDGLRDRAPGELFF.

The CDR3 DNA follows: TGTGCCAGCAGTCCCTGGACAGGGGTCAATCAGCCCCAGCATTTT. It encodes CASSPWTGVNQPQHF. This chain connects TRBV28 to TRBJ1-5; TRBD1 matches at 9 bases. The V and J ends lost 5 bases and 3 bases, in that order; junction bases with no gene match: 5. This CDR3 spans 15 amino acids. The germline V gene has CDR1 MDHEN and CDR2 SYDVKM.

This clone was seen a single time. The rearrangement joins TRBV27 to TRBJ1-2; 9 bases line up with TRBD1. The V segment lost 6 bases and the J segment 8 bases; nucleotides outside the gene matches: 7. The CDR3 sequence is 13 residues long. Germline V gene sequence: CDR1 MNHEY, CDR2 SMNVEV (reference sequence). The DNA of the CDR3 is TGTGCCAGCAGCCTACAGGGGGCAAGGGGCTACACCTTC. It translates to CASSLQGARGYTF.

The chain carries TRBV6-5 and TRBJ1-1; unclear D gene. The germline V gene encodes CDR1 MNHEY and CDR2 SVGAGI. The CDR3 totals 13 residues. Trimming removed 6 bases at V and 1 base at J, with 9 bases between. As DNA, the CDR3 is TGTGCCAGCAGACGGGGAGCGAACACTGAAGCTTTCTTT. The encoded protein is CASRRGANTEAFF.

The chain recombines TRBV11-2 with TRBJ2-7; 10 bases are shared with TRBD1. Trimming cost V 5 bases and J 4 bases; bases outside gene matches: 8. This CDR3 has 15 residues. Per the germline V gene, CDR1 is SGHAT and CDR2 is FQNNGV. CDR3 sequence: CASSRRQGATYEQYF. Written as DNA, the CDR3 is TGTGCCAGCAGCCGACGACAGGGGGCCACGTACGAGCAGTACTTC.

The rearrangement links TRBV7-3 to TRBJ2-5; D is undetermined. Germline values: CDR1 SGHTA, CDR2 FQGTGA. Trimming took 1 base from V and 5 from J, leaving 14 bases between them. The CDR3 spans 15 residues. CDR3 region: CASSLSGLFGETQYF. In nucleotides, the CDR3 is TGTGCCAGCAGCTTAAGTGGTCTCTTCGGTGAGACCCAGTACTTC.

The chain links TRBV5-1 to TRBJ2-7; 7 bases are a match to TRBD1. J was trimmed by 1 base and V by 4 bases; bases with no gene match: 5. The germline V gene encodes CDR1 SGHRS and CDR2 YFSETQ. This CDR3 region has 14 residues. The CDR3 DNA sequence: TGCGCCAGCAGCCCCTGGGACAGTTCCTACGAGCAGTACTTC. Its translation: CASSPWDSSYEQYF.

The chain joins TRBV4-2 to TRBJ1-5, with D possibly matching TRBD1 (6 bases). This CDR3 contains 14 residues. V lost 1 base and J 7 bases, leaving 11 bases between the germline ends. Germline assignment: CDR1 LGHNA and CDR2 YNFKEQ. The CDR3 nucleotides are TGTGCCAGCAGCCAAGCCGAGGGGGGGCAGCCCCAGCATTTT. Protein sequence: CASSQAEGGQPQHF.

The CDR3, as DNA: TGTGCCAGTAGGATGGGGCAGGGGGCAGGGGAGACCCAGTACTTC. It specifies CASRMGQGAGETQYF. The chain recombines TRBV19 with TRBJ2-5, with 8 nucleotides matching TRBD1. Trimming removed 6 bases from V and 5 bases from J; junction bases left unmatched: 11. Per germline, CDR1 LNHDA and CDR2 SQIVND (reference sequence). The CDR3 runs 15 residues.

Regarding this clone: The junction and the germline gene differ at one end; a read error may be behind it. The chain carries TRBV7-7 and TRBJ2-3; D ambiguous. This CDR3 comprises 13 residues. The germline V gene encodes CDR1 SSHAT and CDR2 FNYEAQ (reference sequence). The CDR3 region is CASSSRVADTQYF. The CDR3, as DNA: TGTGCTAGCAGCTCCCGGGTGGCAGATACGCAGTATTTT. The whole variable domain, remainder taken from reference TRBV7-7 and TRBJ2-3, is GAGVSQSPRYKVTKRGQDVTLRCDPISSHATLYWYQQALGQGPEFLTYFNYEAQPDKSGLPSDRFSAERPEGSISTLTIQRTEQRDSAMYRCASSSRVADTQYFGPGTRLTVL.

The CDR3 DNA sequence: TGCGCCAGCAGCCAAGAGGGGAGGGCCCCTGGCTATGGCTACACCTTC. Translated, it gives CASSQEGRAPGYGYTF. The chain joins TRBV4-3 to TRBJ1-2; D call uncertain. The germline V and J ends were trimmed by 0 bases and 4 bases, with 15 bases remaining between them. Germline CDR1 is LGHNA and CDR2 is YSLEER. The CDR3 has 16 residues.

This chain uses TRBV30 with TRBJ1-3, with 7 bases aligning to TRBD1. Germline values: CDR1 GTSNPN, CDR2 SVGIG (reference sequence). The V gene end was trimmed by 1 base and the J gene end by 2 bases; junction bases not matched to a gene: 5. The CDR3 totals 15 residues. CDR3 sequence (DNA): TGTGCCTGGAGTGCCTTGGGGACAGCTGGAAACACCATATATTTT. Encoded protein: CAWSALGTAGNTIYF.